Listed below are T cell receptor beta chains from one sample, sequenced in a study of T cell responses to AZD1222 COVID-19 vaccine. This table comes from immunoSEQ multiplex PCR, and its TCRdb copy is limited to in-frame clones, with some not included. The sample records roughly 180,000 clones, 94% being singletons. Specimen: peripheral blood, collected 28 days after the second AZD1222 dose. All receptors come from an adult who received the AZD1222 COVID-19 vaccine. CDR3s include the opening cysteine and the closing phenylalanine or tryptophan. A D gene is named only where the DNA matches it firmly. Clone size is shown for a subset of rows, as once, few, many or a class of expanded clone.

clone size	V gene	D gene	J gene	CDR3 protein	CDR3 DNA
NA	TRBV2	NA	TRBJ1-1	CASKRMNTEAFF	TGTGCCAGCAAGCGAATGAACACTGAAGCTTTCTTT
NA	TRBV11-1	NA	TRBJ2-1	CASSSFLIGNEQFF	TGTGCCAGCAGCTCCTTTCTTATTGGAAATGAGCAGTTCTTC
NA	TRBV18	NA	TRBJ1-5	CASSPGLGEPQHF	TGTGCCAGCTCACCAGGGCTCGGGGAGCCCCAGCATTTT
NA	TRBV5-1	NA	TRBJ2-7	CASSLEGGLAGSYEQYF	TGCGCCAGCAGCTTGGAAGGGGGCCTAGCGGGCTCCTACGAGCAGTACTTC
NA	TRBV6-5	TRBD1	TRBJ1-1	CASSYSDRGLTEAFF	TGTGCCAGCAGTTACTCAGACAGGGGGCTAACTGAAGCTTTCTTT
NA	TRBV4-3	TRBD2	TRBJ2-1	CASSQKRGLAGHEQFF	TGCGCCAGCAGCCAAAAAAGGGGACTAGCGGGGCATGAGCAGTTCTTC
NA	TRBV19	NA	TRBJ1-4	CASRANPPTNEKLFF	TGTGCCAGTAGAGCAAACCCTCCAACTAATGAAAAACTGTTTTTT
NA	TRBV6-5	NA	TRBJ2-5	CASEVGQPYQETQYF	TGTGCCAGCGAAGTGGGACAACCGTACCAAGAGACCCAGTACTTC
NA	TRBV7-9	TRBD2	TRBJ2-5	CASSHTSGGPTQYF	TGTGCCAGCAGCCATACTAGCGGGGGGCCGACCCAGTACTTC
NA	TRBV4-3	TRBD1	TRBJ2-2	CASSQASAWTGVPGELFF	TGCGCCAGCAGCCAAGCCTCCGCTTGGACAGGGGTCCCCGGGGAGCTGTTTTTT
NA	TRBV27	NA	TRBJ2-1	CASRLGGSSYNEQFF	TGTGCCAGCCGACTTGGGGGGAGCTCCTACAATGAGCAGTTCTTC
NA	TRBV28	TRBD1	TRBJ1-5	CASEPRGQGDQPQHF	TGTGCCAGCGAACCTCGGGGACAGGGCGATCAGCCCCAGCATTTT
NA	TRBV30	TRBD2	TRBJ2-1	CAWRAGRGKFF	TGTGCCTGGAGAGCGGGACGCGGGAAGTTCTTC
NA	TRBV7-9	NA	TRBJ2-1	CASSLEQIIYNEQFF	TGTGCCAGCAGCTTAGAACAGATTATTTACAATGAGCAGTTCTTC
NA	TRBV20-1	TRBD1	TRBJ1-4	CSASSTGETNEKLFF	TGCAGTGCTAGTTCAACAGGGGAAACTAATGAAAAACTGTTTTTT
NA	TRBV19	TRBD1	TRBJ1-5	CASKGALGGNQPQHF	TGTGCCAGTAAGGGGGCCCTCGGCGGCAATCAGCCCCAGCATTTT
NA	TRBV28	TRBD1	TRBJ2-3	CASSLTGTHSSTDTQYF	TGTGCCAGCAGTTTGACAGGGACCCATTCTAGCACAGATACGCAGTATTTT
NA	TRBV13	NA	TRBJ1-2	CASSLRGIGGYTF	TGTGCCAGCAGCTTAAGAGGGATAGGGGGCTACACCTTC
NA	TRBV4-3	NA	TRBJ1-2	CASSQDPGHGYTF	TGCGCCAGCAGCCAAGACCCGGGACATGGCTACACCTTC
NA	TRBV5-5	TRBD2	TRBJ2-7	CASSLQLAGAGGEQYF	TGTGCCAGCAGCCTGCAACTAGCGGGGGCGGGAGGCGAGCAGTACTTC
NA	TRBV6-2/TRBV6-3	NA	TRBJ1-3	CASSYRPSSGNTIYF	TGTGCCAGCAGTTACCGTCCGAGCTCTGGAAACACCATATATTTT
NA	TRBV28	NA	TRBJ1-2	CASREQGPNYGYTF	TGTGCCAGCAGGGAACAGGGCCCTAACTATGGCTACACCTTC
once	TRBV11-3	NA	TRBJ1-1	CASSFVGAEAFF	TGTGCCAGCAGCTTTGTAGGGGCTGAAGCTTTCTTT
NA	TRBV9	NA	TRBJ2-2	CASSVSTGELFF	TGTGCCAGCAGCGTAAGCACCGGGGAGCTGTTTTTT
NA	TRBV3-1/TRBV3-2	NA	TRBJ1-3	CASSTFSGNTIYF	TGTGCCAGCTCGACCTTCTCTGGAAACACCATATATTTT
few	TRBV6-1	TRBD2	TRBJ2-1	CASSDHSGGSYNEQFF	TGTGCCAGCAGTGATCATAGCGGGGGCTCCTACAATGAGCAGTTCTTC
NA	TRBV28	NA	TRBJ1-5	CASSFIPGNGQPQHF	TGTGCCAGCAGTTTCATTCCAGGGAATGGTCAGCCCCAGCATTTT
NA	TRBV7-3	TRBD1	TRBJ2-3	CASSPGKGATDTQYF	TGTGCCAGCAGCCCAGGGAAGGGGGCGACAGATACGCAGTATTTT
NA	TRBV19	NA	TRBJ2-2	CASTWADNTGELFF	TGTGCCAGTACTTGGGCGGATAACACCGGGGAGCTGTTTTTT
few	TRBV7-9	TRBD1	TRBJ1-2	CASSQGQGRHYGYTF	TGTGCCAGCAGCCAGGGACAGGGTAGGCACTATGGCTACACCTTC
NA	TRBV19	NA	TRBJ1-1	CASSTSYGGAVAFF	TGTGCCAGTAGTACCTCGTACGGGGGGGCCGTGGCTTTCTTT
NA	TRBV6-5	TRBD1	TRBJ1-2	CASSYKRQGALGYTF	TGTGCCAGCAGTTACAAACGACAGGGGGCGCTTGGCTACACCTTC
NA	TRBV2	NA	TRBJ2-7	CASSVIRDSFGEQYF	TGTGCCAGCAGCGTCATTAGGGACTCCTTCGGGGAGCAGTACTTC
NA	TRBV11-2	NA	TRBJ1-5	CASSLSGRNQPQHF	TGTGCCAGCAGCTTATCGGGGAGGAATCAGCCCCAGCATTTT
NA	TRBV6-5	NA	TRBJ2-3	CASKMGLTDTQYF	TGTGCCAGTAAGATGGGGCTCACAGATACGCAGTATTTT
NA	TRBV6-1	NA	TRBJ1-5	CASSELRDQPQHF	TGTGCCAGCAGTGAATTAAGGGACCAGCCCCAGCATTTT
NA	TRBV30	NA	TRBJ1-2	CAWGRNREDGYTF	TGTGCCTGGGGAAGAAACAGGGAGGATGGCTACACCTTC
NA	TRBV25-1	TRBD1	TRBJ2-7	CASSRTGAYEQYF	TGTGCCAGCAGTAGGACAGGCGCCTACGAGCAGTACTTC
NA	TRBV2	NA	TRBJ1-5	CASSEWFSRSNQPQHF	TGTGCCAGCAGTGAATGGTTCAGTAGAAGCAATCAGCCCCAGCATTTT
NA	TRBV6-1	NA	TRBJ1-6	CASSETAHSPLHF	TGTGCCAGCAGTGAGACAGCCCATTCACCCCTCCACTTT
NA	TRBV10-3	NA	TRBJ1-2	CAITLGRDSNYGYTF	TGTGCCATCACCTTGGGGAGGGATTCTAACTATGGCTACACCTTC
NA	TRBV19	TRBD2	TRBJ2-3	CASSIGGLETDTQYF	TGTGCCAGTAGTATAGGGGGACTAGAGACTGATACGCAGTATTTT
NA	TRBV28	NA	TRBJ1-1	CASSLGTLAEAFF	TGTGCCAGCAGTTTAGGGACACTCGCTGAAGCTTTCTTT
NA	TRBV5-1	NA	TRBJ1-1	CASSPLGGAGVTEAFF	TGCGCCAGCAGCCCTTTGGGGGGCGCTGGTGTTACTGAAGCTTTCTTT
NA	TRBV5-1	TRBD2	TRBJ2-3	CARSGGGSRADTQYF	TGCGCCCGCAGCGGCGGGGGGAGTCGCGCAGATACGCAGTATTTT
NA	TRBV19	NA	TRBJ2-5	CASSDRADQETQYF	TGTGCCAGTAGTGACCGCGCGGATCAAGAGACCCAGTACTTC
few	TRBV18	TRBD1	TRBJ2-4	CASSRQGGETKNIQYF	TGTGCCAGCTCCAGACAGGGGGGAGAAACCAAAAACATTCAGTACTTC
NA	TRBV25-1	NA	TRBJ1-2	CASMGQNNYGYTF	TGTGCCAGCATGGGCCAAAATAACTATGGCTACACCTTC
NA	TRBV19	TRBD2	TRBJ2-2	CASTNAGLAGAAGELFF	TGTGCCAGCACGAACGCGGGACTAGCGGGAGCGGCCGGGGAGCTGTTTTTT